Listed here are 18 T cell receptor beta chains from one sample, sequenced in a study of CD8+ T cells in alopecia areata. The sequencing template was cDNA reverse transcribed from extracted RNA. This table comes from immunoSEQ multiplex PCR, and its TCRdb copy is limited to in-frame clones, with some not included. This table holds under 350,000 clones, roughly 64% found once. Treatment defined: oral pan-JAK inhibitor, 5-10 mg twice daily. The sequencing here drew on CD4+ T cells sorted from blood, taken at week 24, from a patient treated with tofacitinib. These TCRs come from a human donor with alopecia areata.

The CDR3 reads CASSYLDRDYEQYF. The CDR3 DNA sequence: TGTGCCAGCAGCTATCTGGACCGAGACTACGAGCAGTACTTC. V gene TRBV7-9 combines with J gene TRBJ2-7; no reliable D call. Per germline, CDR1 SEHNR and CDR2 FQNEAQ (reference sequence). This CDR3 contains 14 residues. V was pared by 4 bases and J by 3 bases, with 13 bases between.

This chain connects TRBV7-2 to TRBJ1-2, with D perhaps matching TRBD1 (6 bases). CDR1 is SGHTA and CDR2 is FQGNSA in the germline V gene. V was shortened by 3 bases and J by 3 bases, with 11 bases between the two germline ends. CDR3 length: 14 residues. The CDR3 coding sequence is TGTGCCAGCAGCTTGGACAGATCCTACTATGGCTACACCTTC. Translation gives CASSLDRSYYGYTF.

This clone has only a few counts. The V and J genes are TRBV25-1 and TRBJ2-3; D unclear. The CDR3 has 14 amino acids. The germline gives CDR1 MGHDK, CDR2 SYGVNS. Trimming removed 4 bases at V and 3 bases at J, with 11 bases between. The CDR3 sequence: CASSGQVATDTQYF. The CDR3 DNA sequence: TGTGCCAGCAGTGGGCAAGTGGCAACAGATACGCAGTATTTT.

The rearrangement uses TRBV5-1 and TRBJ2-7; D uncertain. V was cut by 3 bases and J by 0 bases, with 16 bases left in between. Germline V gene sequence: CDR1 SGHRS, CDR2 YFSETQ. The CDR3 totals 16 residues. DNA of the CDR3: TGCGCCAGCAGCTGGAAATCCGACTCCAGCTCCTACGAGCAGTACTTC. This sequence encodes CASSWKSDSSSYEQYF.

The chain is built from TRBV7-8 and TRBJ1-1, with 7 bases identical to TRBD1. Trimming cost V 1 base and J 7 bases; bases outside gene matches: 6. This CDR3 spans 14 amino acids. Germline CDR1 and CDR2: SGHVS and FQNEAQ. The CDR3 DNA is TGTGCCAGCAGCTTAGATGACAGGGCGAGTGAAGCTTTCTTT. The encoded protein is CASSLDDRASEAFF.

The chain uses TRBV30 and TRBJ2-1, with a tentative D call TRBD2 (7 bases). From germline, CDR1 is GTSNPN and CDR2 SVGIG (reference sequence). The CDR3 runs to 13 residues. The V gene lost 4 bases and the J gene lost 10 bases, with 17 bases spanning the gap. In DNA, the CDR3 is TGTGCCTGGAAACCAGCGGGGACAAGGGAGCAGTTCTTC. Its protein product is CAWKPAGTREQFF. The full variable domain, its missing parts supplied by reference TRBV30 and TRBJ2-1, is SQTIHQWPATLVQPVGSPLSLECTVEGTSNPNLYWYRQAAGRGLQLLFYSVGIGQISSEVPQNLSASRPQDRQFILSSKKLLLSDSGFYLCAWKPAGTREQFFGPGTRLTVL.

The chain is built from TRBV4-1 and TRBJ1-6, with 9 bases fitting TRBD1. This CDR3 is built from 14 residues. CDR1 and CDR2 from the germline V gene are MGHRA and YSYEKL. V gave up 4 bases and J gave up 9 bases; unmatched junction bases: 4. CDR3 nucleotides: TGCGCCAGCAGCCGCGGACAGGGGAGTTCACCCCTCCACTTT. Its translation is CASSRGQGSSPLHF.

The chain couples TRBV2 to TRBJ1-3; D not resolved. The CDR3 runs 15 residues. Trimming shortened V by 6 bases and J by 2 bases, and 14 bases separated the two germline ends. Germline V gives CDR1 SNHLY, CDR2 FYNNEI. The CDR3 loop is CASREPREAGNTIYF. The CDR3 DNA is TGTGCCAGCAGGGAACCCCGCGAGGCTGGAAACACCATATATTTT.

This clone was detected a few times. This sequence joins TRBV10-3 and TRBJ2-3, with 7 bases matching TRBD1. The CDR3 loop spans 15 amino acids. V trimming: 3 bases; J trimming: 2 bases; junction bases outside the gene matches: 5. The germline CDR1 and CDR2 sequences are ENHRY and SYGVKD. CDR3 sequence: CAISEGDRNTDTQYF. DNA of the CDR3: TGTGCCATCAGTGAAGGGGACAGAAACACAGATACGCAGTATTTT.

The chain employs TRBV19 and TRBJ2-1, with unresolved D. Trimming removed 5 bases from V and 5 bases from J, with 13 bases in between. The CDR3 is made up of 14 amino acids. CDR1 LNHDA and CDR2 SQIVND come from the germline V gene (reference sequence). The CDR3 DNA reads as TGTGCCAGTAGTGGCGGCCCTCCCCACAATGAGCAGTTCTTC. Translated: CASSGGPPHNEQFF.

In its sample, this clone was seen a few times. This sequence joins TRBV2 and TRBJ2-1; D unclear. This CDR3 region has 11 residues. Deletions cut 4 bases from V and 14 bases from J, with 12 bases between. Germline lookup yields CDR1 SNHLY and CDR2 FYNNEI. CDR3 sequence reads: CASSVPSPEFF. CDR3 DNA sequence: TGTGCCAGCAGTGTCCCCTCCCCCGAGTTCTTC.

This clone has a handful of counts. The rearrangement links TRBV5-1 to TRBJ2-7, with D perhaps matching TRBD1 (6 bases). Germline V lookup: CDR1 SGHRS, CDR2 YFSETQ. V was shortened by 6 bases and J by 2 bases, with 15 bases between the two germline ends. The length of the CDR3 is 14 residues. CDR3 in DNA: TGCGCCAGCACCGACAGGTCTTCTACCTACGAGCAGTACTTC. This encodes CASTDRSSTYEQYF.

This clone appeared a few times. For the CDR3, the DNA is TGTGCCAGCAGACAGGCTAGCACAGATACGCAGTATTTT. Its translation: CASRQASTDTQYF. The chain links TRBV27 to TRBJ2-3; D perhaps matches TRBD1 (5 bases). Germline V lookup: CDR1 MNHEY, CDR2 SMNVEV (reference sequence). The CDR3 runs to 13 residues. The V end lost 6 bases, the J end lost 0 bases, and 7 bases lay between the germline ends.

The gene calls are TRBV7-9 and TRBJ2-3; D is possibly TRBD1 (6 bases). Deletions cut 8 bases from V and 6 bases from J, with 18 bases between. This CDR3 contains 14 residues. Germline CDR1 reads SEHNR; CDR2 reads FQNEAQ (reference sequence). CDR3 amino acids: CASAVGGGWDTQYF. CDR3 nucleotides: TGTGCCAGCGCCGTAGGGGGTGGATGGGATACGCAGTATTTT. The variable domain in full, with the rest retrieved from reference TRBV7-9 and TRBJ2-3, is DTGVSQNPRHKITKRGQNVTFRCDPISEHNRLYWYRQTLGQGPEFLTYFQNEAQLEKSRLLSDRFSAERPKGSFSTLEIQRTEQGDSAMYLCASAVGGGWDTQYFGPGTRLTVL.

Comments on this clone: Sequence at one end of the junction differs from germline and may be a read error. The chain joins TRBV28 to TRBJ2-5, with D possibly being TRBD2 (5 bases). Germline V gene data show CDR1 as MDHEN and CDR2 as SYDVKM. The CDR3 spans 13 residues. The CDR3: CASSPPGWETQHF. Written as DNA, the CDR3 is TGTGCCAGCAGTCCACCGGGATGGGAGACCCAGCACTTC.

The CDR3 DNA reads TGTGCCAGCAGTGTTCTGACAGCTAACACCGGGGAGCTGTTTTTT. It translates to CASSVLTANTGELFF. J is TRBJ2-2 and V is TRBV2; a weak D match, TRBD1 (5 bases). The CDR3 has 15 residues. Trimming removed 4 bases at V and 2 bases at J, with 11 bases between. CDR1 is SNHLY, CDR2 FYNNEI, per germline.

The rearrangement links TRBV28 to TRBJ2-7, with D perhaps assigned TRBD1 or TRBD2 (5 bases each). Trimming took off 5 bases at V and 2 bases at J, with 16 bases between the two ends. Germline V gene lookup returns CDR1 MDHEN and CDR2 SYDVKM. The CDR3 length is 15 residues. CDR3 region: CASSLGGPGTYEQYF. DNA for the CDR3: TGTGCCAGCAGTCTTGGGGGACCGGGAACCTACGAGCAGTACTTC.

V gene TRBV9 combines with J gene TRBJ1-2; D gene uncertain. CDR3 length: 11 residues. The germline gives CDR1 SGDLS, CDR2 YYNGEE. Trimming left V 3 bases short and J 6 bases short, with 6 bases between. CDR3 in DNA: TGTGCCAGCAGCGCTATCGATGGCTACACCTTC. Its protein product is CASSAIDGYTF.